Given below is one T cell receptor beta chain in context. This clone was recorded many times. What antigen it recognizes has not been identified. Base quality data are lacking; no much larger clone is found one base away. The germline V gene provides CDR1 MNHNS and CDR2 SASEGT. The germline V end is reduced by 8 bases and the J end by 4 bases; junction bases left unmatched: 0. The cysteine opens and the phenylalanine closes a CDR3 of 13 amino acids. Kept here is only the CDR3 DNA, which spans 39 bases and is read in frame from base 1. None of the patients had been given any treatment before thyroid surgery. Using T-cell receptor beta sequencing, the study looked back at clinical samples from patients collected from the early 2010s to the late 2010s. Receptor amplification or capture employed PCR. Sequencing took place on an Illumina HiSeq 4000. High-throughput sequencing was used to profile the TCR beta-chain CDR3 region of each patient. Per the source publication's procedure: CDR3 differences across clinicopathological groups were used to build a classifier for discriminating distant-metastatic papillary thyroid cancer patients. To measure repertoire diversity the researchers used the Shannon index, while the Morisita-Horn index served to gauge how similar the tumor and blood repertoires were. TCRdb reanalyzed the raw reads on its own, using fastp at Q25 for trimming and MiXCR for clone calling, and kept in-frame beta chains. TCRdb, not the original authors, processed these V and J calls. Within this sample are 40,000 to 45,000 clones, with less than 20% of them counted one time only. Approximately 3.9% of the sample belongs to the ten largest clones.

The data were obtained in a study of metastatic and nonmetastatic thyroid tumors (dated by TCRdb to the early 2020s). Background on the whole study: For patients with malignant and with benign thyroid disease, the researchers compared repertoires between peripheral blood samples and tumor or nodule tissue samples. What the authors observed across the whole study: In both blood and tumor samples, malignant tumors were reported to have significantly higher TCR beta diversity than benign nodules.

The chain links TRBV6-1 with TRBJ2-2, and TRBD1 matches 11 of the central bases. Sequences were obtained from blood. This TCR derives from a female donor with papillary thyroid cancer or a benign thyroid nodule (not recorded which). Some clones in this sample may be carry-over from other donors' samples. This receptor has the CDR3 CASGTGGTGELFF. The DNA is as follows: TGTGCCAGCGGGACAGGGGGCACCGGGGAGCTGTTTTTT.